This passage covers 26 T cell receptor beta chains from one sample sequenced in a study of vaccination and CD4 T cells after COVID-19 (dated by TCRdb to the early 2020s). The sample's treatment or condition label, decoded: approximately 11-day PBMC culture with coronavirus spike peptide pools or control peptides (ViraFEST assay). Preparation of the library involved PCR. The sequencer listed for this sample is Illumina iSeq 100. At the Johns Hopkins FTIC core, DNA from the cultured CD4+ T cells underwent TCR sequencing with the Oncomine TCR Beta short-read assay. TCRdb reran the public reads through fastp at Q25 and MiXCR, keeping productive beta chains. Each entry is one CDR3 protein sequence, shown with its most common DNA and genes. The sample has more than 20,000 distinct CDR3 sequences on record, under 60% of them singletons. Together, the top ten hold roughly 8.6% of the sample. Their target antigens are unknown.

Source material: CD4+ T cells from blood, cultured in vitro. These receptors came from a human donor who had recovered from COVID-19.

The V gene is TRBV5-1, the J gene TRBJ1-2; D perhaps matches TRBD1 (6 bases). This CDR3 has 14 residues. Trimming took 5 bases from V and 4 from J, leaving 15 bases between them. The germline V gene encodes CDR1 SGHRS and CDR2 YFSETQ. CDR3 DNA: TGCGCCAGCAGTTCCTCGGGGGCCCTCTATGGCTACACCTTC. As protein: CASSSSGALYGYTF.

The J gene is TRBJ2-1, the V gene TRBV24-1; TRBD1 matches 8 bases. The CDR3 is 18 amino acids. CDR1 and CDR2 from the germline V gene are KGHDR and SFDVKD. J gave up 7 bases and V 5 bases, and 18 bases lay outside the gene matches. CDR3 nucleotide sequence: TGTGCCACCAGTGCCCGAGGGGGATGGCAGGGGGCAGGGAATGAGCAGTTCTTC. This encodes CATSARGGWQGAGNEQFF.

The genes are TRBV20-1 and TRBJ2-1; D ambiguous. Between the trimmed V and J ends, which lost 3 bases and 13 bases, there was a span of 10 bases. Germline lookup yields CDR1 DFQATT and CDR2 SNEGSKA (reference sequence). The CDR3 length is 10 residues. The CDR3 is CSASVASQFF. In DNA, the CDR3 is TGCAGTGCTAGTGTGGCTAGTCAGTTCTTC.

The CDR3 coding sequence is TGTGCCAGCAGTTTAGAGGCCACGGCGAACACCGGGGAGCTGTTTTTT. Amino acids: CASSLEATANTGELFF. The rearrangement links TRBV27 to TRBJ2-2; D gene uncertain. The germline V and J ends were trimmed by 2 bases and 0 bases, with 10 bases remaining between them. The germline V gene encodes CDR1 MNHEY and CDR2 SMNVEV (reference sequence). The CDR3 totals 16 residues.

The chain recombines TRBV7-2 with TRBJ2-3; D is uncertain. CDR3 length equals 15 residues. Germline CDR1 reads SGHTA; CDR2 reads FQGNSA. The V end lost 5 bases, the J end lost 7 bases, and 19 bases lay between the germline ends. CDR3 sequence: CASSAQHGARHTQYF. The CDR3 DNA sequence: TGTGCCAGCAGCGCACAACACGGTGCCCGACATACGCAGTATTTT. Supplemented by reference TRBV7-2 and TRBJ2-3, the full variable domain reads GAGVSQSPSNKVTEKGKDVELRCDPISGHTALYWYRQSLGQGLEFLIYFQGNSAPDKSGLPSDRFSAERTGGSVSTLTIQRTQQEDSAVYLCASSAQHGARHTQYFGPGTRLTVL.

The rearrangement uses TRBV28 and TRBJ1-2; D is perhaps TRBD1 (6 bases). V shed 2 bases and J shed 4 bases, with 8 bases lying between them. The CDR3 consists of 13 residues. The V gene's germline CDR1 is MDHEN and CDR2 SYDVKM. The CDR3 region has the DNA TGTGCCAGCAGTTTAAGGGGGACCTATGGCTACACCTTC. It specifies CASSLRGTYGYTF.

The DNA of the CDR3 is TGTGCCAGTAGTTCGCGGGAATTTGGCTACAATGAGCAGTTCTTC. Protein sequence: CASSSREFGYNEQFF. The V gene is TRBV19, the J gene TRBJ2-1, with D possibly being TRBD2 (6 bases). Trimming removed 5 bases from V and 3 bases from J, with 14 bases in between. The CDR3 has 15 residues. Germline V gives CDR1 LNHDA, CDR2 SQIVND (reference sequence).

This clonotype is a singleton in its sample. This chain uses TRBV18 with TRBJ1-2; D is uncertain. The CDR3 contains 15 residues. In germline, CDR1 is KGHSH, CDR2 LQKENI. Between the trimmed V and J ends, which lost 0 bases and 0 bases, there was a span of 8 bases. The CDR3 reads CASSPPIDSNYGYTF. The CDR3 DNA sequence: TGTGCCAGCTCACCACCCATCGATTCTAACTATGGCTACACCTTC.

This clonotype was seen only once. The chain is built from TRBV20-1 and TRBJ2-1; D tentatively reads TRBD1 or TRBD2 (5 bases each). V lost 3 bases to trimming and J lost 1 base, with 7 bases between them. This CDR3 spans 13 amino acids. Germline loops: CDR1 DFQATT, CDR2 SNEGSKA (reference sequence). The CDR3 DNA follows: TGCAGTGCTAGCGGGGCGTCCTACAATGAGCAGTTCTTC. Amino acids: CSASGASYNEQFF.

This clonotype has more than one count but fewer than ten. The chain links TRBV15 to TRBJ1-2; possible D gene TRBD1, 5 bases. This CDR3 spans 14 amino acids. Trimming removed 2 bases from V and 1 base from J, with 8 bases in between. Germline CDR1 LNHNV, CDR2 YYDKDF (reference sequence). CDR3 in DNA: TGTGCCACCAGCAGATCGGGGGGTAACTATGGCTACACCTTC. As protein: CATSRSGGNYGYTF. Complete variable domain (other parts from reference TRBV15 and TRBJ1-2): DAMVIQNPRYQVTQFGKPVTLSCSQTLNHNVMYWYQQKSSQAPKLLFHYYDKDFNNEADTPDNFQSRRPNTSFCFLDIRSPGLGDTAMYLCATSRSGGNYGYTFGSGTRLTVV.

V and J are TRBV11-3 and TRBJ1-2; D not resolved. This CDR3 is built from 13 residues. Trimming removed 5 bases at V and 3 bases at J, with 10 bases between. Germline CDR1 is SGHNT and CDR2 is YENEEA. In nucleotides, the CDR3 is TGTGCCAGCAGCCAGGACGGCTACTATGGCTACACCTTC. Encoded protein: CASSQDGYYGYTF.

V is TRBV20-1 and J is TRBJ1-5, with D possibly TRBD1 on 5 matching bases. This CDR3 contains 13 residues. Germline V gene data show CDR1 as DFQATT and CDR2 as SNEGSKA (reference sequence). V lost 6 bases and J 7 bases, leaving 16 bases between the germline ends. CDR3 coding DNA: TGCAGTGCGGGTTGGGGGTCGGGACAGCCCCAGCATTTT. Amino acids: CSAGWGSGQPQHF.

This chain links TRBV20-1 with TRBJ2-2; no definite D call. The CDR3 is made up of 12 amino acids. The V gene's germline CDR1 is DFQATT and CDR2 SNEGSKA (reference sequence). V lost 5 bases and J 6 bases, leaving 10 bases between the germline ends. The chain's CDR3 is CSARRQAGELFF. The CDR3 region has the DNA TGCAGTGCTCGACGACAAGCCGGGGAGCTGTTTTTT.

The J gene is TRBJ1-2, the V gene TRBV27; TRBD1 aligns across 7 bases. The germline CDR1 and CDR2 sequences are MNHEY and SMNVEV (reference sequence). The trim removed 5 bases at V and 4 bases at J, leaving 7 bases unmatched. The CDR3 contains 14 residues. CDR3 bases: TGTGCCAGCAGTGCCGGGGACAGCGCCTATGGCTACACCTTC. Protein: CASSAGDSAYGYTF.

In this sample, this clonotype turned up once. This chain connects TRBV6-2 or TRBV6-3 to TRBJ2-7; a possible D gene is TRBD1 (6 bases). Germline CDR1 MNHEY, CDR2 SVGEGT. The CDR3 totals 14 residues. Trimming removed 6 bases at V and 3 bases at J, with 15 bases between. The CDR3 DNA follows: TGTGCCAGCAGAAATGGACAGAGCATCTACGAGCAGTACTTC. It encodes CASRNGQSIYEQYF.

V and J are TRBV30 and TRBJ1-1; 8 bases are a match to TRBD1. The germline gives CDR1 GTSNPN, CDR2 SVGIG (reference sequence). V trimming: 4 bases; J trimming: 8 bases; junction bases outside the gene matches: 6. The CDR3 is 12 amino acids. In DNA, the CDR3 is TGTGCCTGGAACGCAGGGGGCCTAGAAGCTTTCTTT. Translated, it gives CAWNAGGLEAFF.

This clonotype was seen a handful of times. V gene TRBV7-9 combines with J gene TRBJ2-2; D might be TRBD1 (6 bases). The V end was cut by 5 bases, the J end by 1 base, with 11 bases between. The CDR3 spans 15 residues. Looked up from germline, CDR1 is SEHNR and CDR2 is FQNEAQ (reference sequence). The CDR3 is CASSPHRENTGELFF. The CDR3 DNA follows: TGTGCCAGCAGCCCCCACAGGGAGAACACCGGGGAGCTGTTTTTT.

V gene TRBV6-1 combines with J gene TRBJ1-1; TRBD1 is a possible D gene (6 bases). The germline V and J ends were trimmed by 3 bases and 2 bases, with 7 bases remaining between them. Germline loops: CDR1 MNHNS, CDR2 SASEGT. CDR3 length: 13 amino acids. The CDR3 nucleotides are TGTGCCAGCAGTGACAGGGGCAACACTGAAGCTTTCTTT. Its translation is CASSDRGNTEAFF.

V is TRBV20-1 and J is TRBJ2-7, with D possibly matching TRBD2 (6 bases). In germline, CDR1 is DFQATT, CDR2 SNEGSKA (reference sequence). CDR3 length: 14 residues. Trimming removed 1 base at V and 1 base at J, with 11 bases between. CDR3 nucleotides: TGCAGTGCTAGAGGAGCGGGCGGGTCCTACGAGCAGTACTTC. Its translation: CSARGAGGSYEQYF.

This chain connects TRBV7-3 to TRBJ2-2, with 8 positions matching TRBD2. CDR3 length equals 16 residues. The ends lost 5 bases at V and 4 bases at J; junction bases unmatched: 9. Germline V gene data show CDR1 as SGHTA and CDR2 as FQGTGA. The CDR3 DNA follows: TGTGCCAGCAGCGCCGGGGGGGGTGTTGGCACCGGGGAGCTGTTTTTT. Translation gives CASSAGGGVGTGELFF.

The chain uses TRBV6-5 and TRBJ2-7; D uncertain. This CDR3 is built from 16 residues. Germline values: CDR1 MNHEY, CDR2 SVGAGI. The V gene lost 3 bases and the J gene lost 0 bases, with 15 bases spanning the gap. The CDR3 reads CASSYTRLYSSYEQYF. Here the CDR3 DNA reads TGTGCCAGCAGTTATACACGGTTATACTCCTCCTACGAGCAGTACTTC.

Only one count was recorded for this clonotype. The chain recombines TRBV11-3 with TRBJ1-1; tentatively, D is TRBD1 (6 bases). Trimming left V 5 bases short and J 4 bases short, with 17 bases between. The germline V gene encodes CDR1 SGHNT and CDR2 YENEEA. The CDR3 sequence is 15 residues long. The CDR3 sequence: CASSHYGGGSTEAFF. CDR3 coding DNA: TGTGCCAGCAGCCACTACGGAGGGGGTAGCACTGAAGCTTTCTTT.

The chain carries TRBV18 and TRBJ2-5; weak D call: TRBD1 (7 bases). The V gene lost 6 bases and the J gene lost 2 bases, with 16 bases spanning the gap. The CDR3 covers 15 residues. CDR1 is KGHSH and CDR2 is LQKENI in the germline V gene. CDR3 bases: TGTGCCAGCTCGCCTCAGGGGGGCCCACAAGAGACCCAGTACTTC. Its protein is CASSPQGGPQETQYF.

A few counts support this clonotype. The chain recombines TRBV19 with TRBJ2-5; 7 positions agree with TRBD1. The CDR3 extends over 13 amino acids. The V segment lost 8 bases and the J segment 1 base; nucleotides outside the gene matches: 4. The V gene's germline CDR1 is LNHDA and CDR2 SQIVND (reference sequence). The CDR3 bases are TGTGCCAGTTCGGACAGGTTCCAAGAGACCCAGTACTTC. Its protein is CASSDRFQETQYF.

About this clonotype itself: Compared with germline, one end of the junction differs, possibly owing to a read error. The rearrangement joins TRBV6-1 to TRBJ2-7; D unclear. The CDR3 sequence is 13 residues long. The germline V gene encodes CDR1 MNHNS and CDR2 SASEGT. As DNA, the CDR3 is TGCGCCAGCAGTGAAAAGGACCGATACGAGCAGTACTTC. It translates to CASSEKDRYEQYF.

This clonotype was found once. The genes are TRBV5-4 and TRBJ2-7; tentative D call: TRBD2 (6 bases). Trimming removed 5 bases at V and 3 bases at J, with 15 bases between. The CDR3 runs 14 residues. Looked up from germline, CDR1 is SGHNT and CDR2 is YYREEE (reference sequence). This CDR3 is CASSPGEFLYEQYF. The CDR3, as DNA: TGTGCCAGCAGTCCGGGGGAGTTCCTCTACGAGCAGTACTTC.